One and the same sample provided the 9 T cell receptor beta chains below, sequenced in a study of Graves' ophthalmopathy and Graves' hyperthyroidism. From RNA, the CDR3 regions of TCR beta chains were amplified and sequenced. The workflow started with a first-round RT-PCR run with HTBI primers and then moved on to a second-round multiplex PCR. TCRdb recomputed calls from the multiplex PCR reads with MiXCR, one row per CDR3 protein. The table lists about 740,000 distinct CDR3 sequences, roughly two fifths of them singletons. The specimen sequenced was peripheral blood. These receptors were obtained from an adult man with Graves' ophthalmopathy.

This rearrangement joins TRBV20-1 to TRBJ1-1; 8 bases agree with TRBD1. V gave up 6 bases and J gave up 0 bases; unmatched junction bases: 6. The germline CDR1 and CDR2 sequences are DFQATT and SNEGSKA (reference sequence). The CDR3 runs 14 residues. The CDR3 reads CSASDRDLNTEAFF. The CDR3 nucleotides are TGCAGTGCATCGGACAGGGACCTGAACACTGAAGCTTTCTTT.

The chain joins TRBV5-4 to TRBJ2-7; maybe TRBD2 (5 bases). The germline V gene encodes CDR1 SGHNT and CDR2 YYREEE (reference sequence). The CDR3 sequence is 16 residues long. V was trimmed by 0 bases and J by 4 bases, leaving 17 bases between them. The CDR3 is CASSLAGELGRYEQYF. The CDR3 DNA reads TGTGCCAGCAGCTTGGCCGGGGAGCTAGGTCGGTACGAGCAGTACTTC.

Remarks on this clonotype: Sequence at one end of the junction differs from germline and may be a read error. V is TRBV29-1 and J is TRBJ2-6; TRBD2 agrees at 9 bases. The CDR3 spans 16 residues. Looked up from germline, CDR1 is SQVTM and CDR2 is ANQGSEA. The CDR3 DNA reads as TGCAGCGCCGATGTCGTGGCAGTAGCGGGGGCGAACGTCCTGACTTTC. As protein: CSADVVAVAGANVLTF. Together with reference TRBV29-1 and TRBJ2-6, the CDR3 gives the full variable domain: SAVISQKPSRDICQRGTSLTIQCQVDSQVTMMFWYRQQPGQSLTLIATANQGSEATYESGFVIDKFPISRPNLTFSTLTVSNMSPEDSSIYLCSADVVAVAGANVLTFGAGSRLTVL.

This clonotype has more than one count but fewer than ten. The J gene is TRBJ2-7, the V gene TRBV20-1; 12 positions match TRBD2. Germline V gene data show CDR1 as DFQATT and CDR2 as SNEGSKA (reference sequence). The CDR3 consists of 14 residues. With V trimmed by 6 bases and J by 5 bases, 8 bases remained unmatched. CDR3 in amino acids: CSAIGLAGHDEQYF. CDR3 nucleotides: TGCAGTGCAATCGGACTAGCGGGACACGACGAGCAGTACTTC.

This clonotype was detected ten times or more. CDR3 nucleotide sequence: TGTGCCAGCAGCCTCGGGACTAGCGAGACCGGGGAGCTGTTTTTT. Translation: CASSLGTSETGELFF. V and J are TRBV7-2 and TRBJ2-2, with 10 bases matching TRBD2. Germline CDR1 is SGHTA and CDR2 is FQGNSA. This CDR3 region has 15 residues. V shed 5 bases, J shed 5 bases, and the junction held 5 bases outside the gene matches.

The CDR3 region is CASTLQSSASGESQETQYF. CDR3 in DNA: TGTGCCAGCACCCTCCAGAGCAGTGCTAGCGGAGAATCCCAAGAGACCCAGTACTTC. The rearrangement links TRBV11-1 to TRBJ2-5; 7 nucleotides line up with TRBD2. V lost 7 bases and J lost 1; bases outside the gene matches: 21. This CDR3 is 19 amino acids long. CDR1 is SGHAT and CDR2 is FQDESV in the germline V gene (reference sequence).

This clonotype was picked up a small number of times. The genes are TRBV9 and TRBJ1-1; D unresolved. The germline CDR1 and CDR2 sequences are SGDLS and YYNGEE. The CDR3 totals 14 residues. Deletions cut 7 bases from V and 2 bases from J, with 15 bases between. For the CDR3, the DNA is TGTGCCAGCTCACCTAGCCAGTTAAACACTGAAGCTTTCTTT. Protein product: CASSPSQLNTEAFF.

On this clonotype: The CDR3 carries no conserved terminal phenylalanine or tryptophan, so it likely arises from a read error. The V and J genes are TRBV7-3 and TRBJ1-5; maybe TRBD1 (5 bases). In germline, CDR1 is SGHTA, CDR2 FQGTGA. CDR3 length: 15 residues. V gave up 2 bases and J gave up 6 bases, with 14 bases separating them. The CDR3 loop reads CASSLGRGEAQPQHS. The CDR3 region has the DNA TGTGCCAGCAGCTTAGGCCGGGGGGAAGCTCAGCCCCAGCATTCT.

CDR3 sequence: CSVFFPTKMGRTEAFF. For the CDR3, the DNA is TGCAGCGTTTTTTTTCCGACGAAGATGGGGCGCACTGAAGCTTTCTTT. The chain is built from TRBV29-1 and TRBJ1-1, with D tentatively TRBD1 (5 bases). CDR1 and CDR2 (germline): SQVTM, ANQGSEA. The CDR3 has 16 amino acids. The V and J ends lost 5 bases and 4 bases respectively, with 23 bases between them. Together with reference TRBV29-1 and TRBJ1-1, the CDR3 gives the full variable domain: SAVISQKPSRDICQRGTSLTIQCQVDSQVTMMFWYRQQPGQSLTLIATANQGSEATYESGFVIDKFPISRPNLTFSTLTVSNMSPEDSSIYLCSVFFPTKMGRTEAFFGQGTRLTVV.